This is a list of T cell receptor beta chains from one sample in a study of response to subunit inactivated influenza vaccine. Using its own MiXCR run on the RT-PCR reads, TCRdb lists one record per CDR3 protein. The table shows some 500,000 distinct CDR3 sequences, with more than 15% occurring only once. Source: CD4+ T cells sorted from PBMCs, taken roughly 24 months after vaccination. The receptors were sampled from a man between 50 and 69 years old who received an inactivated influenza vaccine. The CDR3 runs from the conserved cysteine through the conserved F or W. Size is omitted from some rows. Given values are once, few, many or a class for expanded clones.

CASSMHRFLSRRETQYF,-,TRBJ2-5,TRBV3-1
CASSLFSTGTGSQPQHF,few,TRBJ1-5,TRBV27
CASSYPGVGTDTQYF,many,TRBJ2-3,TRBV6-5
CASSQGGFRTTAYNEQFF,-,TRBJ2-1,TRBV4-3
CASSFRDNNSSITYEQYF,few,TRBJ2-7,TRBV7-7
CASGQGRAYEQYF,-,TRBJ2-7,TRBV2
CSAGSGRSTDTQYF,-,TRBJ2-3,TRBV20-1
CSARDHLRQNLNEKLFF,-,TRBJ1-4,TRBV20-1
CASSSASGKGEQFF,-,TRBJ2-1,TRBV11-2
CASRRSGTANTGELFF,few,TRBJ2-2,TRBV6-2/TRBV6-3
CASSLAGRVTEAFF,few,TRBJ1-1,TRBV5-1
CASSWTGGGEEQYF,-,TRBJ2-7,TRBV12-3/TRBV12-4
CASRTFGSNDEQFF,-,TRBJ2-1,TRBV6-1
CASSQVGGLDTQYF,-,TRBJ2-3,TRBV4-3
CASSLDRRHTDTQYF,many,TRBJ2-3,TRBV7-2